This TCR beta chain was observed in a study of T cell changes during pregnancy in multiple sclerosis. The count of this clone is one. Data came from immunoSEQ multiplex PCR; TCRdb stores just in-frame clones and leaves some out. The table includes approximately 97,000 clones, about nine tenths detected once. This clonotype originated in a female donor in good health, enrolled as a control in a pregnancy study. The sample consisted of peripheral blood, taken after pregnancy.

The CDR3 DNA follows: TGCGCCAGCAGCCAAGCCTGGCGACGGGAAGCAACTAATGAAAAACTGTTTTTT. Its translation: CASSQAWRREATNEKLFF. The rearrangement uses TRBV4-3 and TRBJ1-4; no clear D gene. Germline values: CDR1 LGHNA, CDR2 YSLEER. V was cut by 1 base and J by 0 bases, with 15 bases left in between. The CDR3 is made up of 18 amino acids.